This T cell receptor (beta chain) was obtained from a study of blood T cell repertoires in COVID-19. Between the trimmed V and J ends, which lost 8 bases and 4 bases, there was a span of 15 bases. Germline CDR1 is MDHEN and CDR2 is SYDVKM. The CDR3 runs 14 residues. Study processing details: Amplified reference gene primers provided the basis for estimating nucleated cell counts. Sequenced by immunoSEQ multiplex PCR; TCRdb stores in-frame clones only, minus some. That table is the source of V, J and clone size, and D and trimming were worked out from the DNA. The sample yields 150,000 or so clones, about 86% seen once.

V usage is TRBV28 and J usage is TRBJ1-3; D may be TRBD1 (6 bases). Sequencing was carried out using peripheral blood. The receptor's source is a woman aged 70 to 79 with COVID-19, enrolled during active disease. CDR3 amino acids: CASERTRGGNTIYF. The CDR3, as DNA: TGTGCCAGCGAAAGGACTAGGGGGGGAAACACCATATATTTT.